A selection of T cell receptor beta chains follows, all from one sample in a study of cytomegalovirus exposure and HLA in healthy donors. TCRdb keeps only in-frame clones here, not all; method: immunoSEQ multiplex PCR. The repertoire includes some 150,000 clones, roughly four fifths of them detected once, and roughly 5.2% sits in the top ten. The sequenced sample was PBMCs. Every receptor here comes from a woman under 30 in good health and CMV-seropositive. The CDR3 runs from the conserved cysteine through the conserved F or W.

v_gene	j_gene	CDR3aa
TRBV19	TRBJ2-7	CASSMGPSSYEQYF
TRBV7-9	TRBJ2-2	CASSIRQGGTGELFF
TRBV5-8	TRBJ2-1	CASSQGASEQFF
TRBV4-1	TRBJ2-5	CASSLNLAGKETQYF
TRBV2	TRBJ2-5	CASRLTGGETQYF
TRBV25-1	TRBJ2-5	CASSDTLEAHIQETQYF
TRBV13	TRBJ2-1	CASSLGYPAGGYNEQFF
TRBV30	TRBJ1-2	CAWNTGTTGPYGYTF
TRBV5-1	TRBJ1-2	CASSPGGREGDYGYTF
TRBV10-3	TRBJ1-2	CAITVLSAF
TRBV6-1	TRBJ2-7	CASNTGTPYEQYF
TRBV5-5	TRBJ2-3	CASSFPPSPDTQYF
TRBV23-1	TRBJ1-5	CASSRWTGDCNQPQHF
TRBV2	TRBJ2-7	CASSGGSQQYF
TRBV7-8	TRBJ2-2	CASSAQRGQNTGELFF
TRBV7-8	TRBJ1-2	CASSYGRWAGRDYGYTF
TRBV5-4	TRBJ2-6	CASSVNSGANVLTF
TRBV10-1	TRBJ1-5	CASDDRGRQPQHF
TRBV7-6	TRBJ2-2	CASSPPTGGTGELFF
TRBV6-6	TRBJ2-1	CASSYSVRSSYNEQFF
TRBV6-1	TRBJ1-6	CASSPPDRGFSPLHF
TRBV10-3	TRBJ2-5	CAIKLNAQGETQYF